This T cell receptor beta chain was found in a study of T cell responses to AZD1222 COVID-19 vaccine. Overall study findings and caveats: Donors, mostly white British, included more females; clonal diversity was possibly underestimated.

Assay used: immunoSEQ multiplex PCR; TCRdb lists only in-frame clones, some missing. There are some 130,000 clones in the sample; roughly 90% occur only once, and about 3% lies in the top ten. For this clone: What it binds is unknown.

Per germline, CDR1 SGHNT and CDR2 YYREEE (reference sequence). The V and J ends lost 4 bases and 4 bases respectively, with 18 bases between them. The CDR3 extends over 16 amino acids. J is TRBJ2-1 and V is TRBV5-4; D unclear. This material consisted of peripheral blood, taken on day 0 of AZD1222 vaccination. This TCR was sampled from an adult in good health. CDR3 loop: CASSPPGDFYYNEQFF. CDR3 DNA sequence: TGTGCCAGCAGCCCTCCCGGCGATTTTTATTACAATGAGCAGTTCTTC.